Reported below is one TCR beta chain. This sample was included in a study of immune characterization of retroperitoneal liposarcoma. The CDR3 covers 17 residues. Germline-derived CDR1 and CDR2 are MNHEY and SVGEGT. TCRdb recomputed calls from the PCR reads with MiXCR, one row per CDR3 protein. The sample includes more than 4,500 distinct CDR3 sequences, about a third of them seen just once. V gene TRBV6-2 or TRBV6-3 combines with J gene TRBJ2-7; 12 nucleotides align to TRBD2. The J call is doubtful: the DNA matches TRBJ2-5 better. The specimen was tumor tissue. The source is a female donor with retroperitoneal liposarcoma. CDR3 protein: CASSRLAGAVRSETQYF. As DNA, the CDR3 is TGTGCCAGCAGCCGACTAGCGGGAGCGGTCCGATCGGAGACCCAGTACTTC.